Reported below is one TCR beta chain. Antigen unknown. The V gene's germline CDR1 is MDHEN and CDR2 SYDVKM. Trimming stripped 4 bases from V and 8 bases from J, with 21 bases between. The length of the CDR3 is 16 residues. The data were obtained in a study of identical twins. Study-wide findings and caveats: High-abundance cord blood beta clonotypes had fewer insertions; memory repertoires showed none.

TCRdb re-called the 5' RACE reads with MiXCR, one entry per CDR3 protein. Here the sample spans hundreds of thousands of distinct CDR3 sequences, approximately 13% being singletons. These data were also filed under a second study, of yellow fever vaccine responses in identical twins.

This sequence was found in a woman younger than 30 in good health. The sample was PBMCs. This chain uses TRBV28 with TRBJ2-1; the D call may be TRBD1 or TRBD2 (6 bases each). For the CDR3, the DNA is TGTGCCAGCAGTTACCCCATGGAGGGGTGGGGGCATGAGCAGTTCTTC. Its translation is CASSYPMEGWGHEQFF.